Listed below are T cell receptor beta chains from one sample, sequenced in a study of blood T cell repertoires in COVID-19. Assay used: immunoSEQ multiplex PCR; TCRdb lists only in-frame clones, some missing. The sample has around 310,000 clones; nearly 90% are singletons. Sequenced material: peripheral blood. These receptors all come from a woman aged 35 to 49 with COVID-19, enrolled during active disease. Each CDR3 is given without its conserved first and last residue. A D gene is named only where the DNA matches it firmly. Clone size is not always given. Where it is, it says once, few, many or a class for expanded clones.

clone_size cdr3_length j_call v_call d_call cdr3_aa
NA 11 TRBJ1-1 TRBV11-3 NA ASSRDSNTEAF
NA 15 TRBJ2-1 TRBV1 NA TSSQGVAGGVDNEQF
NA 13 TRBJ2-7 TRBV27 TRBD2 ASRLETSSPYEQY
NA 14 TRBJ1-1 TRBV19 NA ASSLINVETNTEAF
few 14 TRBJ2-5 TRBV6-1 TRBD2 ASSVSLAGGKETQY
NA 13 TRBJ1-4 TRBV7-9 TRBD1 ASSRGDRPNEKLF
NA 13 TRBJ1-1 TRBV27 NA ASSPLAGANREAF
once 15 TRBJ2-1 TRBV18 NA ASSEGGIVLTSDEQF
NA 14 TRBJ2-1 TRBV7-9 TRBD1 ASSLVGTGGVDEQF
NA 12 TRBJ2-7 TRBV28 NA ASSPAGLVYEQY
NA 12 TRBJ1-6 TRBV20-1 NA SASDGPYNSPLH
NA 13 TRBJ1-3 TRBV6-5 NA ASRSRSSSGNTIY
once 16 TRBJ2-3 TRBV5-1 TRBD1 ASSLAATGDTRTDTQY
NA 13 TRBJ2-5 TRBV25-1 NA ASSEATILLETQY
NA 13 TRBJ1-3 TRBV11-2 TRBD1 ASSAYRGRGNTIY
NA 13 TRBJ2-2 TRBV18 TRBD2 ASRAGTSGTGELF
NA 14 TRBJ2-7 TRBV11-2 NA ASSLVGTSGAYEQY
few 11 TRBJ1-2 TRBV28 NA ASLLTGNYGYT
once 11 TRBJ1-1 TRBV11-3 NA ASSLKRNTEAF
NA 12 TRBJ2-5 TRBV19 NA ASSIPGMKETQY
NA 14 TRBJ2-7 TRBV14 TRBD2 ASSQGGAGVPYEQY
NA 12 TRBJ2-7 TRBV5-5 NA ASSLQGPDYEQY
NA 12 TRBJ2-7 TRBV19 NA ASSSQALGYEQY
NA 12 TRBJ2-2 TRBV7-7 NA ASSLVTRTGELF
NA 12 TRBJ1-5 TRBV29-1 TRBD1 SVAGQGDNQPQH
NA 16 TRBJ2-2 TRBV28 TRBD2 ASSGTSGGIANTGELF
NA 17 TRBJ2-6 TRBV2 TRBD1 ASSEALLTGGTGANVLT
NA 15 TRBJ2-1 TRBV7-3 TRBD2 ASSWEASGGAYNEQF